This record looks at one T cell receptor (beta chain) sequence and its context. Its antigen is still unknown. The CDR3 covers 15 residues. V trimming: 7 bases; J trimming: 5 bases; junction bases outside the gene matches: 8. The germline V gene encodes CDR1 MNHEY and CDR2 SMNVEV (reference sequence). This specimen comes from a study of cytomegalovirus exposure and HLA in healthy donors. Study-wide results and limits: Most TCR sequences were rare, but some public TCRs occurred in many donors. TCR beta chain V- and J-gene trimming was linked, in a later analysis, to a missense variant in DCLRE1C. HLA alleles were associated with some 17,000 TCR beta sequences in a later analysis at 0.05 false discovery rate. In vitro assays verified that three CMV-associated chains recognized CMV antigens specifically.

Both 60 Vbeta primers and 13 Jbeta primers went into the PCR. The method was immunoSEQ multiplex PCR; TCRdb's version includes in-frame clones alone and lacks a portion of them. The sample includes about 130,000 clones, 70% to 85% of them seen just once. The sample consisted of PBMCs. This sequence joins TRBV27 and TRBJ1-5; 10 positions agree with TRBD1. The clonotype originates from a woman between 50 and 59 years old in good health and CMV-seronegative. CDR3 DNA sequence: TGTGCCAGCACGTGGACAGGGGGTATAGATCAGCCCCAGCATTTT. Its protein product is CASTWTGGIDQPQHF.